This T cell receptor (beta chain) was profiled in a study of blood T cell repertoires in COVID-19. The table came from immunoSEQ multiplex PCR; TCRdb's copy has only in-frame clones and leaves some out. Here the sample spans a few hundred thousand clones, around 90% being singletons. The CDR3 covers 15 residues. Trimming removed 3 bases from V and 0 bases from J, with 9 bases in between. In germline, CDR1 is SGHNT, CDR2 YENEEA. The receptor's source is a woman aged 40-49 years who had recovered from COVID-19. Sequences were obtained from peripheral blood. This chain joins TRBV11-3 and TRBJ1-3, with a possible D match to TRBD1 (6 bases). CDR3 bases: TGTGCCAGCAGCTTGGACAGCACCTCTGGAAACACCATATATTTT. Encoded protein: CASSLDSTSGNTIYF.